This entry features one TCR beta chain sequence. Its antigen is currently unknown. Scientists isolated CD4+ T cells after a roughly nine-day culture period ended. Participants were given two doses of BNT162b2 or mRNA-1273 vaccine. Nobody among the vaccine recipients had prior SARS-CoV-2 infection (nucleocapsid antibodies were negative). The sample is drawn from a study of vaccination effects on CD4 cells after COVID-19. Overall study: The ViraFEST assay expanded antigen-specific CD4+ T cells with viral peptide pools before sequencing. Study-wide points: Researchers report that only 1 of 255 vaccine-induced clones in healthy vaccinees cross-reacted with common cold coronaviruses.

The CDR3 is 14 amino acids. V lost 4 bases, J lost 6 bases, and 5 bases stayed unmatched. The V gene's germline CDR1 is SGHTA and CDR2 FQGTGA. Sequencing was performed with immunoSEQ multiplex PCR; in TCRdb, only in-frame clones are kept and a portion is missing. The profile shows 65,000 to 90,000 clones, 73% of them singletons. The specimen comprised CD4+ T cells from PBMCs cultured without peptide, sampled after COVID-19 vaccination. The sequence came from a human donor who received a COVID-19 vaccine. The rearrangement links TRBV7-3 to TRBJ2-1; 8 bases are a match to TRBD1. CDR3 DNA sequence: TGTGCCAGCAGCTCTTGGACAGGGCCCAATGAGCAGTTCTTC. This codes for CASSSWTGPNEQFF.